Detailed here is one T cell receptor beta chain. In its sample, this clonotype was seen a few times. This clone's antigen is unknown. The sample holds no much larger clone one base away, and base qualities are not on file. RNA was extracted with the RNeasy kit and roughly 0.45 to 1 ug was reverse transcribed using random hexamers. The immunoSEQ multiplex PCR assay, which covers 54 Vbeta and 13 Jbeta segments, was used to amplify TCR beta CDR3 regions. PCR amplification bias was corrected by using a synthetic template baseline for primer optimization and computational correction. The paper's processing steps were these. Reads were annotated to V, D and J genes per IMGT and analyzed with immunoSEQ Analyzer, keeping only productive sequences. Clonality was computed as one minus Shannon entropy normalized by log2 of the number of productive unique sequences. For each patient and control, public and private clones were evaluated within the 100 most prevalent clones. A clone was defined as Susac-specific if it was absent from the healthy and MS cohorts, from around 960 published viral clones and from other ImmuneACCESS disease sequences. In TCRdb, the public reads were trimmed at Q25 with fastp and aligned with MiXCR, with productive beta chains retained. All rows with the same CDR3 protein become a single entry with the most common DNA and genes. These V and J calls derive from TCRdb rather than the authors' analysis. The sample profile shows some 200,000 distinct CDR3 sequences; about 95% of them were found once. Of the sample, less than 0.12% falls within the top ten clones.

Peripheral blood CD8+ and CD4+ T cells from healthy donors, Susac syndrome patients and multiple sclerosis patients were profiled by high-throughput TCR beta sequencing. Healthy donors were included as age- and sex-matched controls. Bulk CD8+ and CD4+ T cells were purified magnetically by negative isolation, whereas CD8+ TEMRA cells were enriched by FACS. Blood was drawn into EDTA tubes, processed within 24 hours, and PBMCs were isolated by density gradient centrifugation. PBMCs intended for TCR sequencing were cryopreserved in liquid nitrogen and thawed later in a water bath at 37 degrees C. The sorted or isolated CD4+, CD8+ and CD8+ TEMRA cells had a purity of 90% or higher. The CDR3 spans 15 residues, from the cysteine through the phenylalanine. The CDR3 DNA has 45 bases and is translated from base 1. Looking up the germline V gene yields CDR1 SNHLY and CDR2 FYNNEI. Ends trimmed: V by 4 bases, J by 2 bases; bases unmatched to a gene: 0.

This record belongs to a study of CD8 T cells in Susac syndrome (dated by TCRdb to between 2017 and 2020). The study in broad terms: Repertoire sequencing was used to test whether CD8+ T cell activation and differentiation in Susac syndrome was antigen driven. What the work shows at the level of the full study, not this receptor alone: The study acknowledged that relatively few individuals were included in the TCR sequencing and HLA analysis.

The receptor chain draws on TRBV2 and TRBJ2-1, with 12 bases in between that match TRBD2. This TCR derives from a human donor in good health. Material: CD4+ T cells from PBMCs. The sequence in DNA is TGTGCCAGCAGTGGACTAGCGGGAGCCTACAATGAGCAGTTCTTC. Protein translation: CASSGLAGAYNEQFF.